Listed below are T cell receptor beta chains from one sample, sequenced in a study of OX40 agonist ivuxolimab in advanced cancers. Clones were sequenced by immunoSEQ multiplex PCR, and TCRdb holds only the in-frame ones, with some missing. This table has 10,000 to 15,000 clones, roughly 81% appearing once. This specimen consisted of CD4+ or CD8+ T cells sorted from blood, obtained in a trial of the OX40 agonist ivuxolimab. These receptors all stem from an adult with an advanced solid tumor such as melanoma, head and neck, liver or kidney cancer. Both conserved end residues are part of each CDR3. The D gene is left open where the match is weak. Only part of the rows carry a size: once, few, many, or a class if the clone is expanded.

J | V | D | size | DNA | CDR3
TRBJ2-2 | TRBV7-3 | - | - | TGTGCCAGCAGCTTAACGGGGGACGGCACCGGGGAGCTGTTTTTT | CASSLTGDGTGELFF
TRBJ2-5 | TRBV7-7 | - | - | TGTGCTAGCAGCTTTGTCGTTGGGGAGACCCAGTACTTC | CASSFVVGETQYF
TRBJ2-1 | TRBV15 | TRBD1 | - | TGTGCCACCAGCAGAGATATAGGAAGGATCGACAGGGGGGCCGATGAGCAGTTCTTC | CATSRDIGRIDRGADEQFF
TRBJ2-7 | TRBV6-5 | TRBD1 | - | TGTGCCAGCAGTCAACGGACAGGACCGACCTACGAGCAGTACTTC | CASSQRTGPTYEQYF
TRBJ2-7 | TRBV19 | - | - | TGTGCCAGTGCCGTTGCAGAAGCCTACTACGAGCAGTACTTC | CASAVAEAYYEQYF
TRBJ2-7 | TRBV6-5 | - | few | TGTGCCAGCAGCCCGGGGACTCTAGAGCAGTACTTC | CASSPGTLEQYF
TRBJ2-5 | TRBV7-9 | TRBD2 | - | TGTGCCAGCCTACTAGCGGGAAGAGAGACCCAGTACTTC | CASLLAGRETQYF
TRBJ2-3 | TRBV2 | - | - | TGTGCCAGCAGCCTCTCGCCGGGCGTCACAGATACGCAGTATTTT | CASSLSPGVTDTQYF
TRBJ2-1 | TRBV11-2 | TRBD2 | - | TGTGCCAGCAGCTTAGATCTCTGGCGGGAGAATGAGCAGTTCTTC | CASSLDLWRENEQFF
TRBJ1-5 | TRBV10-3 | - | - | TGTGCCATCAGTGAAAGCAATCAGCCCCAGCATTTT | CAISESNQPQHF
TRBJ2-2 | TRBV18 | TRBD2 | - | TGTGCCAGCTCACCGACCTTAGCGGGAGTTTACACCGGGGAGCTGTTTTTT | CASSPTLAGVYTGELFF
TRBJ2-7 | TRBV9 | TRBD2 | - | TGTGCCAGCAGCCCCTGGCGGGAGTACAGCTACGAGCAGTACTTC | CASSPWREYSYEQYF
TRBJ1-1 | TRBV4-1 | TRBD1 | - | TGCGCCAGCAGCCAGATGGGGACAGGAGGGACTGAAGCTTTCTTT | CASSQMGTGGTEAFF
TRBJ2-3 | TRBV19 | TRBD2 | - | TGTGCCAGTGAACTAGCGGGAGGGCCCCGCACAGATACGCAGTATTTT | CASELAGGPRTDTQYF
TRBJ1-5 | TRBV5-1 | TRBD1 | - | TGCGCCAGCAGCAGAGGACAGGGAGGGAATCAGCCCCAGCATTTT | CASSRGQGGNQPQHF
TRBJ2-3 | TRBV28 | TRBD2 | - | TGTGCCAGCAGTCCAGGGTCGCTAGCGGTAGGAGATACGCAGTATTTT | CASSPGSLAVGDTQYF
TRBJ2-7 | TRBV30 | TRBD1 | - | TGTGCCCAAGGACAGGGCGGCGAGCAGTACTTC | CAQGQGGEQYF
TRBJ1-5 | TRBV9 | TRBD1 | medium-sized | TGTGCCAGCAGCGCGGGGGACAGGTATCAGCCCCAGCATTTT | CASSAGDRYQPQHF
TRBJ2-1 | TRBV5-5 | TRBD2 | - | TGTGCCAGCAGCTGGGGGGGTGAGCAGTTCTTC | CASSWGGEQFF
TRBJ1-1 | TRBV7-9 | - | few | TGTGCCAGCAGCCAACCCGTTGGGTCAGACGAAGCTTTCTTT | CASSQPVGSDEAFF
TRBJ1-1 | TRBV19 | - | - | TGTGCCAGTAGTGTGGCAGTGAACACTGAAGCTTTCTTT | CASSVAVNTEAFF
TRBJ2-3 | TRBV9 | - | few | TGTGCCAGCAGCGCATTGGACTGGAGGGCTAGCACAGATACGCAGTATTTT | CASSALDWRASTDTQYF
TRBJ2-3 | TRBV9 | - | - | TGTGCCAACAGCGTTCAGTCGCATACGCAGTATTTT | CANSVQSHTQYF
TRBJ1-1 | TRBV19 | - | - | TGTGCCAGTACCCCCCTCCCAGGCAGGAAGGCGTCGACTGAAGCTTTCTTT | CASTPLPGRKASTEAFF
TRBJ1-4 | TRBV7-2 | - | - | TGTGCCAGCAGCTTAGACCTCGGGAATGAAAAACTGTTTTTT | CASSLDLGNEKLFF
TRBJ2-7 | TRBV7-2 | TRBD2 | - | TGTGCCAGCAGCTCGACTAGCGGGAGTTCCTACGAGCAGTACTTC | CASSSTSGSSYEQYF
TRBJ1-2 | TRBV6-5 | - | - | TGTGCCAGCAGTCAAGATCCACGCGATGGCTACACCTTC | CASSQDPRDGYTF
TRBJ1-2 | TRBV19 | - | few | TGTGCCAGTAGTACCGGGAGCCGAGGAAAGGGCTACACCTTC | CASSTGSRGKGYTF
TRBJ1-3 | TRBV9 | - | - | TGTGCCAGCAGCCCCCAGACTATCTCTGGAAACACCATATATTTT | CASSPQTISGNTIYF
TRBJ2-2 | TRBV4-3 | - | - | TGCGCCAGCGGTAACGCCGGGGAGCTGTTTTTT | CASGNAGELFF
TRBJ2-1 | TRBV29-1 | - | - | TGCAGCGGCCGGGCGGACCGAAGCTCCTACAATGAGCAGTTCTTC | CSGRADRSSYNEQFF
TRBJ2-7 | TRBV7-9 | TRBD1 | few | TGTGCCAGCAGCCCACAGGACAGGCCAGCCTACGAGCAGTACTTC | CASSPQDRPAYEQYF
TRBJ2-7 | TRBV11-2 | - | - | TGTGCCAGCAGCAGGTCTGCCTACGAGCAGTACTTC | CASSRSAYEQYF
TRBJ2-7 | TRBV11-2 | - | - | TGTGCCAGCAGCTTAGAGGCAGGCTACGAGCAGTACTTC | CASSLEAGYEQYF
TRBJ2-1 | TRBV9 | - | - | TGTGCCAGCAGTCCATCGGGGGAGCCCTACAATGAGCAGTTCTTC | CASSPSGEPYNEQFF
TRBJ2-2 | TRBV15 | TRBD1 | - | TGTGCCACCAGCTGGATACAGGGGTCCGGGGAGCTGTTTTTT | CATSWIQGSGELFF
TRBJ2-1 | TRBV27 | TRBD2 | few | TGTGCCAGCAGTTTATCGGCCCTAACTAGCGGGCTCTACAATGAGCAGTTCTTC | CASSLSALTSGLYNEQFF
TRBJ2-6 | TRBV5-5 | - | - | TGTGCCAGCAGCTTGAGACTTGGGAATGTGGCCAACGTCCTGACTTTC | CASSLRLGNVANVLTF
TRBJ1-3 | TRBV6-5 | - | - | TGTGCCAGCGGGACCAGCTCTGGAAACACCATATATTTT | CASGTSSGNTIYF
TRBJ2-4 | TRBV28 | - | - | TGTGCCAGCGGGGGTTTCAAAAACATTCAGTACTTC | CASGGFKNIQYF
TRBJ2-1 | TRBV27 | - | few | TGTGCCAGCAGTTTGAGTGGGGACAATGAGCAGTTCTTC | CASSLSGDNEQFF
TRBJ1-5 | TRBV7-8 | - | - | TGTGCCAGCAGCCTACAGGGTGGCAATCAGCCCCAGCATTTT | CASSLQGGNQPQHF
TRBJ2-7 | TRBV19 | - | - | TGTGCCAGTAGTATTAGTGGCCAAAGCTACGAGCAGTACTTC | CASSISGQSYEQYF
TRBJ2-2 | TRBV15 | - | - | TGTGCCACCAGCAGGGCAAGCAGTCACACCGGGGAGCTGTTTTTT | CATSRASSHTGELFF
TRBJ2-7 | TRBV7-2 | TRBD2 | once | TGTGCCAGCAGCTTTGGGCTAGCGGCCTACGAGCAGTACTTC | CASSFGLAAYEQYF
TRBJ2-1 | TRBV9 | TRBD1 | - | TGTGCCAGCAGCGTAGGGACAGGAGTTATAGGTGAGCAGTTCTTC | CASSVGTGVIGEQFF
TRBJ2-3 | TRBV28 | - | few | TGTGCCAGCAGTACGGTCGGGAGAGATACGCAGTATTTT | CASSTVGRDTQYF
TRBJ2-3 | TRBV7-2 | - | - | TGTGCCAGCAGCCCCATCGGAGCTAGCTCGGTAGATACGCAGTATTTT | CASSPIGASSVDTQYF
TRBJ1-5 | TRBV27 | TRBD1 | - | TGTGCCAGCAGTATGGGACAGAAAAATCAGCCCCAGCATTTT | CASSMGQKNQPQHF
TRBJ1-4 | TRBV29-1 | TRBD1 | - | TGCAGCGTCAAGACAGGGAGGGTTGAAAAACTGTTTTTT | CSVKTGRVEKLFF
TRBJ2-2 | TRBV10-3 | - | - | TGTGCCGCCGAACCGGGACAGGGAGCGGGAGGACTGGTGGCCGGGGAGCTGTTTTTT | CAAEPGQGAGGLVAGELFF
TRBJ2-7 | TRBV9 | - | once | TGTGCCAGCAGCCCTGAGGGGGATCCCTACGAGCAGTACTTC | CASSPEGDPYEQYF
TRBJ2-1 | TRBV27 | - | once | TGTGCCAGCAGTTTGGGGGTAGTTCCCAATGAGCAGTTCTTC | CASSLGVVPNEQFF
TRBJ2-2 | TRBV28 | TRBD1 | once | TGTGCCAGCTTTACTAACAGGGGAGGGGAGCTGTTTTTT | CASFTNRGGELFF